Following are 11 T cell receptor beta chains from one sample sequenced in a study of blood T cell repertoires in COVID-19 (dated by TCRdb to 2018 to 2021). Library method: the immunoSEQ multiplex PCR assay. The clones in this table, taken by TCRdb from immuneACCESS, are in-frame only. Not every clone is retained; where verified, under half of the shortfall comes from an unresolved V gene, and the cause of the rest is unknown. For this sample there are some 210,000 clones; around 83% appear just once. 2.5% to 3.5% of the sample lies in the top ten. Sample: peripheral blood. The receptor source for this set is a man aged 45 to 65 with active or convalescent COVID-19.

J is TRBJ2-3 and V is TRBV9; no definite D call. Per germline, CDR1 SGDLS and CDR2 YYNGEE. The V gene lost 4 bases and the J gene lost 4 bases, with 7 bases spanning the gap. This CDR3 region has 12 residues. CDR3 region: CASSPRADTQYF. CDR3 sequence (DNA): TGTGCCAGCAGCCCCCGGGCAGATACGCAGTATTTT.

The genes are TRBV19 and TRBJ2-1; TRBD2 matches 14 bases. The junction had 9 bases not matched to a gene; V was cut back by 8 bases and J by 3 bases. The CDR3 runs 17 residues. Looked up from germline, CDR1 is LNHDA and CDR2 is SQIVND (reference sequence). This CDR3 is CASGTSGRGMDYNEQFF. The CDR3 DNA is TGTGCCAGTGGGACTAGCGGGAGAGGGATGGACTACAATGAGCAGTTCTTC.

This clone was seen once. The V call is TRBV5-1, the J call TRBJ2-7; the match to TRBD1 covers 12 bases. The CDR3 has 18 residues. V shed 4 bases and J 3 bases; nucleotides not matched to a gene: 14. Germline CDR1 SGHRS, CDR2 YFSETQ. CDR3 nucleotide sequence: TGCGCCAGCAGCGGGGGACAGGGGGCGCTTGGACCCTACTACGAGCAGTACTTC. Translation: CASSGGQGALGPYYEQYF.

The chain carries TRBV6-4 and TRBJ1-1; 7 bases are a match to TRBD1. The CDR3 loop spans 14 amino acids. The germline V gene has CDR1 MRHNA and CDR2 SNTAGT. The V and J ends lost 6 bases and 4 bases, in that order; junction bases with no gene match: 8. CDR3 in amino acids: CASRTEGASTEAFF. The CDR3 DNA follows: TGTGCCAGCAGAACGGAGGGGGCAAGCACTGAAGCTTTCTTT.

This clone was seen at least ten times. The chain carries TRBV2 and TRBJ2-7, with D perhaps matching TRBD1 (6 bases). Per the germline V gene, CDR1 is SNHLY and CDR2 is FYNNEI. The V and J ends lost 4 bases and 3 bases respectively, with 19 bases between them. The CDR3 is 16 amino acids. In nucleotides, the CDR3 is TGTGCCAGCAGTGGAGAAGAGGACAGTCGGAACTACGAGCAGTACTTC. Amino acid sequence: CASSGEEDSRNYEQYF.

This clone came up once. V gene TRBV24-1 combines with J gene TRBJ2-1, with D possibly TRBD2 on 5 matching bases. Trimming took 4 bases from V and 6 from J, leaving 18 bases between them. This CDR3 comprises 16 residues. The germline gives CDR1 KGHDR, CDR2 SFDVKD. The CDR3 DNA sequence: TGTGCCACCAGTGACCCCGGGTCCCCGGCGGGCAATGAGCAGTTCTTC. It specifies CATSDPGSPAGNEQFF.

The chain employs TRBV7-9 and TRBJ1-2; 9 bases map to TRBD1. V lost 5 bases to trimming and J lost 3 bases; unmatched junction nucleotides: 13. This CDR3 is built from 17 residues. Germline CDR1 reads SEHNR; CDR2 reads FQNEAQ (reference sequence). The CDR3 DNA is TGTGCCAGCAGCAGCCCGCCCGGGACAGGGAATGACTATGGCTACACCTTC. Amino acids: CASSSPPGTGNDYGYTF.

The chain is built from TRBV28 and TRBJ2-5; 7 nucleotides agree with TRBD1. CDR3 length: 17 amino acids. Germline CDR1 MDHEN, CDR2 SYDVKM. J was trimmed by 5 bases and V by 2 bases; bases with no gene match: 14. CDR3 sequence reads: CASSLRPQGVRGETQYF. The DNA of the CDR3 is TGTGCCAGCAGTTTACGACCGCAGGGGGTGAGGGGGGAGACCCAGTACTTC.

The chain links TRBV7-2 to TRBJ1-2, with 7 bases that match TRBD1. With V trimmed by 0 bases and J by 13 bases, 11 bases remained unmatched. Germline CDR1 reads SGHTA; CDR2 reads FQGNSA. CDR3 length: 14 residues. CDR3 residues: CASSLAPGQTSCTF. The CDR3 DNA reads TGTGCCAGCAGCTTAGCACCGGGACAGACCTCTTGCACCTTC.

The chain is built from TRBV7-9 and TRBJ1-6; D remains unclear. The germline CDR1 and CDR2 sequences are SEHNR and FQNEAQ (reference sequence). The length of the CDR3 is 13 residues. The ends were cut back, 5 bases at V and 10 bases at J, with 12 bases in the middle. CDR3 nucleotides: TGTGCCAGCAGCCGCCGGGAGGGATCACCCCTCCACTTT. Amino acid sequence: CASSRREGSPLHF.

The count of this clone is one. The CDR3 here is CASSKSGDRVNEQYF. DNA of the CDR3: TGTGCCAGCTCCAAATCCGGGGACAGGGTCAACGAGCAGTACTTC. V gene TRBV6-5 combines with J gene TRBJ2-7; 9 nucleotides match TRBD1. Germline lookup yields CDR1 MNHEY and CDR2 SVGAGI. Trimming at V came to 8 bases and at J to 5 bases, leaving 13 bases not matched to a gene. The CDR3 covers 15 residues.